Below, 10 T cell receptor beta chains from the same sample are listed, as sequenced in a study of blood T cell repertoires in COVID-19. Measured with immunoSEQ multiplex PCR; TCRdb has only the in-frame clones, and not every one. The table records about 240,000 clones, roughly 89% of them present only once. Sequenced: PBMCs or T cells enriched from blood (not recorded which). The receptors shown here come from a woman between 25 and 40 years old who had recovered from COVID-19.

In this sample, this clone turned up a few times. The rearrangement uses TRBV6-6 and TRBJ1-3; tentatively, D is TRBD1 (5 bases). V was trimmed by 6 bases and J by 3 bases, leaving 9 bases between them. The CDR3 is 13 amino acids. The germline V gene has CDR1 MNHNY and CDR2 SVGAGI (reference sequence). The CDR3 DNA reads TGTGCCAGCAGCTACAGGAGTGGAAACACCATATATTTT. It specifies CASSYRSGNTIYF.

The gene calls are TRBV24-1 and TRBJ2-2, with 7 bases aligning to TRBD1. J was trimmed by 3 bases and V by 4 bases; bases with no gene match: 7. The CDR3 extends over 16 amino acids. Germline loops: CDR1 KGHDR, CDR2 SFDVKD. DNA of the CDR3: TGTGCCACCAGTGAGCGACAGGGCGTCGACACCGGGGAGCTGTTTTTT. Translation: CATSERQGVDTGELFF.

The V call is TRBV6-5, the J call TRBJ1-2; D is undetermined. Germline CDR1 reads MNHEY; CDR2 reads SVGAGI. V lost 0 bases and J lost 4, with 9 bases in between. The CDR3 is 14 amino acids. CDR3 sequence: CASSYSRVGYGYTF. CDR3 coding DNA: TGTGCCAGCAGTTACTCGAGGGTAGGCTATGGCTACACCTTC.

This chain uses TRBV27 with TRBJ2-1; possible D gene TRBD1, 6 bases. CDR1 is MNHEY, CDR2 SMNVEV, per germline (reference sequence). The CDR3 has 18 amino acids. Trimming removed 2 bases from V and 5 bases from J, with 22 bases in between. The CDR3 sequence is CASSLGEPQGYYNNEQFF. The CDR3 coding sequence is TGTGCCAGCAGTTTAGGGGAGCCTCAGGGGTATTATAACAATGAGCAGTTCTTC.

The chain couples TRBV9 to TRBJ2-3; 9 positions agree with TRBD1. The CDR3 is 16 amino acids. Per the germline V gene, CDR1 is SGDLS and CDR2 is YYNGEE. The J segment lost 3 bases and the V segment lost 4 bases, leaving 9 bases of the junction unmatched. CDR3 DNA: TGTGCCAGCAGCATTTCCGGGACAGGGCCGACAGATACGCAGTATTTT. This gives the protein CASSISGTGPTDTQYF.

V gene TRBV18 combines with J gene TRBJ1-1, with 12 bases fitting TRBD1. CDR1 is KGHSH, CDR2 LQKENI, per germline. The CDR3 runs 19 residues. The V and J ends lost 2 bases and 9 bases, in that order; junction bases with no gene match: 19. CDR3 sequence (DNA): TGTGCCAGCTCACCAGCCGGGACAGGGGGCGAATTGGGTCTCCGGAAAGCTTTCTTT. Its translation: CASSPAGTGGELGLRKAFF.

This sequence joins TRBV7-3 and TRBJ1-1; 7 bases map to TRBD1. CDR3 length: 13 residues. Germline CDR1 is SGHTA and CDR2 is FQGTGA. V lost 5 bases, J lost 8 bases, and 8 bases stayed unmatched. CDR3 nucleotides: TGTGCCAGCAGCCCCTCGGGACAGTTAGAAGCTTTCTTT. Encoded protein: CASSPSGQLEAFF.

The chain couples TRBV15 to TRBJ2-3; no clear D gene. Trimming cost V 8 bases and J 3 bases, with 24 bases left between them. The germline V gene encodes CDR1 LNHNV and CDR2 YYDKDF (reference sequence). The CDR3 is 17 amino acids. CDR3 residues: CATSKMGSQIRTDTQYF. CDR3 DNA sequence: TGTGCCACCTCCAAAATGGGCAGCCAAATTCGTACAGATACGCAGTATTTT.

The J gene is TRBJ2-1, the V gene TRBV7-2; D possibly corresponds to TRBD2 (6 bases). With 3 bases removed from V and 5 bases from J, the gap between germline ends came to 14 bases. CDR1 SGHTA and CDR2 FQGNSA come from the germline V gene. CDR3 length equals 15 residues. Written as DNA, the CDR3 is TGTGCCAGCAGCTTGGTGTCTAGCGCTGACAATGAGCAGTTCTTC. Its protein product is CASSLVSSADNEQFF.

Comments on this clone: Different DNA sequences within this sample yield the same CDR3. The gene calls are TRBV5-1 and TRBJ1-1; no definite D call. V lost 2 bases to trimming and J lost 1 base, with 6 bases between them. The CDR3 consists of 13 residues. CDR1 and CDR2 (germline): SGHRS, YFSETQ. DNA of the CDR3: TGCGCCAGCAGCTTAGAGGCGAACACTGAAGCTTTCTTT. Translated: CASSLEANTEAFF. The entire variable domain, with the rest obtained from reference TRBV5-1 and TRBJ1-1, is as follows: KAGVTQTPRYLIKTRGQQVTLSCSPISGHRSVSWYQQTPGQGLQFLFEYFSETQRNKGNFPGRFSGRQFSNSRSEMNVSTLELGDSALYLCASSLEANTEAFFGQGTRLTVV.